This T cell receptor beta chain was captured by sequencing in a study of blood T cells in healthy people across ages. The table lists this clonotype with a few counts. Next came a second PCR, run for roughly 6 to 11 cycles, which used a sample-barcoded 5' primer along with a J-beta primer mix. TCRdb reprocessed the 5' RACE reads via MiXCR and lists one record per CDR3 protein. The sample holds about 1.8 million distinct CDR3 sequences, approximately 50% seen once. V was pared by 10 bases and J by 0 bases, with 12 bases between. The CDR3 has 13 residues. Germline values: CDR1 ENHRY, CDR2 SYGVKD. V and J are TRBV10-3 and TRBJ1-1; D gene unclear. Input material: blood. The source of this sequence is a woman in her 40s in good health. The CDR3 DNA reads TGTGCCACCGCCGGCCGGCTGAACACTGAAGCTTTCTTT. Encoded protein: CATAGRLNTEAFF.